This TCR beta chain came from a study of beta chain features in type 1 diabetes. With regard to this clone: As yet, its antigen is unknown.

This CDR3 has 17 amino acids. Germline V lookup: CDR1 MGHDK, CDR2 SYGVNS. Trimming shortened V by 7 bases and J by 8 bases, and 27 bases separated the two germline ends. What was sequenced were expressed TCRB transcripts, since all of the isolated RNA had been reverse transcribed. TCRdb's table, derived via immunoSEQ multiplex PCR, lists solely in-frame clones and lacks some. The table shows about 620,000 clones, with roughly a sixth occurring only once. Study-level results: Fewer insertions but more deletions were seen at VDJ junctions in type 1 diabetes patients.

The sequence came from a man younger than 35 in good health. The specimen was naive CD4+ T cells from blood. This chain joins TRBV25-1 and TRBJ2-1; D is possibly TRBD1 or TRBD2 (6 bases each). CDR3 DNA sequence: TGTGCCAGCAATCCCCCCCAGGGAAAGGGGGGCGGGCATGAGCAGTTCTTC. The encoded protein is CASNPPQGKGGGHEQFF.